The source of this T cell receptor (beta chain) is a study of blood T cell repertoires in COVID-19. For the study at large: Whether acute or convalescent, the COVID-19 samples came from the United States, Italy and Spain.

Original methodology: For nucleated cells, counts were estimated from reference gene primer amplification. Repertoires were generated with immunoSEQ multiplex PCR, while TCRdb's copy carries only in-frame clones and drops some. D and trimming were read from the DNA, whereas the V and J calls and clone size are those reported in that table. Among about 110,000 clones listed, about four fifths were seen once. The table lists this clone with a count of one. Trimming removed 5 bases from V and 5 bases from J, with 14 bases in between. Per germline, CDR1 KGHDR and CDR2 SFDVKD. The CDR3 is made up of 15 amino acids.

Sequences were obtained from peripheral blood. The V gene is TRBV24-1, the J gene TRBJ1-4; D perhaps matches TRBD1 (6 bases). The TCR comes from an older woman with acute or convalescent COVID-19. Written as DNA, the CDR3 is TGTGCCACCAGTGGCGTGACAGGCGAGAATGAAAAACTGTTTTTT. Its translation is CATSGVTGENEKLFF.